A selection of T cell receptor beta chains follows, all from one sample in a study of shared clonotypes between healthy human individuals. Using immunoSEQ multiplex PCR, the repertoire was profiled, and TCRdb retains in-frame clones only, with some absent. The sample contains about a million clones, about 75% of which appear only once. The sequenced sample was memory CD4+ T cells sorted from blood. These receptors were taken from a man aged 18 to 30 in good health. The CDR3 runs from the conserved cysteine through the conserved F or W. A D gene is named only where the DNA matches it firmly. Part of the rows lack a size; the others show once, few, many or a class for expanded clones.

clone size,J gene,D gene,V gene,CDR3 DNA,CDR3 protein
once,TRBJ2-2,NA,TRBV10-3,TGTGCCATCAGTGCGTTAGGGGACACCGGGGAGCTGTTTTTT,CAISALGDTGELFF
few,TRBJ1-5,TRBD1,TRBV2,TGTGCCAGCAGGGTGACAGGGCGGGGGCAGCCCCAGCATTTT,CASRVTGRGQPQHF
NA,TRBJ1-3,NA,TRBV11-1,TGTGCCAGCAGCTTAGACCCGGTCATCGGCTCTGGAAACACCATATATTTT,CASSLDPVIGSGNTIYF
few,TRBJ1-2,NA,TRBV19,TGTGCCAGTAGTTACCGGAGGGACGGCTACACCTTC,CASSYRRDGYTF
NA,TRBJ2-7,TRBD1,TRBV7-2,TGTGCCAGCAGCTTGACGACAGGGCCCTCCTACGAGCAGTACTTC,CASSLTTGPSYEQYF
NA,TRBJ2-5,NA,TRBV5-6,TGTGCCAGCAGCGTGGGGGAGACCCAGTACTTC,CASSVGETQYF
NA,TRBJ2-4,NA,TRBV27,TGTGCCAGCAGTCCCCTAGTGCCCGGGAACATTCAGTACTTC,CASSPLVPGNIQYF
NA,TRBJ1-1,TRBD1,TRBV29-1,TGCGGCACCCGCCGACAGGGAGGGACTGAAGCTTTCTTT,CGTRRQGGTEAFF
NA,TRBJ1-4,TRBD1,TRBV7-2,TGTGCCAGCAGCTTAGGTGGACAGGTGAATGAAAAACTGTTTTTT,CASSLGGQVNEKLFF
NA,TRBJ1-3,NA,TRBV25-1,TGTGCCAGCAGTGCGGGTCTGGGGGGAAACACCATATATTTT,CASSAGLGGNTIYF
NA,TRBJ2-1,TRBD2,TRBV27,TGTGCCAGCAGCCCCCGGGGGACTAGCGGGAGAGGTGAGCAGTTCTTC,CASSPRGTSGRGEQFF
few,TRBJ2-3,TRBD2,TRBV25-1,TGTGCCAGCAGTGTACCTAGCGGGAGTAACACAGATACGCAGTATTTT,CASSVPSGSNTDTQYF
NA,TRBJ2-5,TRBD2,TRBV2,TGTGCCAGCAGTGAGGATGGGACTAGTAAAGAGACCCAGTACTTC,CASSEDGTSKETQYF
NA,TRBJ2-3,TRBD1,TRBV7-2,TGTGCCAGCAGCTACAGGGGGTTGAACACAGATACGCAGTATTTT,CASSYRGLNTDTQYF
once,TRBJ2-7,TRBD1,TRBV2,TGTGCCAGCAGGAACGACAGGGGAGTCGGCGAGCAGTACTTC,CASRNDRGVGEQYF
few,TRBJ1-5,TRBD1,TRBV6-6,TGTGCCAGCAGTTACGGATCGGACAGGGGGAATCAGCCCCAGCATTTT,CASSYGSDRGNQPQHF
many,TRBJ2-1,TRBD2,TRBV7-2,TGTGCCAGCAGCCCAGAGCGCGGGAGGGTCAACAATGAGCAGTTCTTC,CASSPERGRVNNEQFF
NA,TRBJ2-7,NA,TRBV6-6,TGTGCCAGCCGCCGGGTAGGAGGCGAGCAGTACTTC,CASRRVGGEQYF
few,TRBJ2-6,NA,TRBV30,TGTGCCTGGAGCAACTCTGGGGCCAACGTCCTGACTTTC,CAWSNSGANVLTF
NA,TRBJ1-6,NA,TRBV12-1,TGTGCCAGCAGCTCGCCTGGGGGCGACAATTCACCCCTCCACTTT,CASSSPGGDNSPLHF
many,TRBJ2-1,TRBD2,TRBV6-6,TGTGCCAGCAGCCCATCTAGCGGGGGGGCGGTGAGGCAGTTCTTC,CASSPSSGGAVRQFF
few,TRBJ2-5,TRBD2,TRBV5-4,TGTGCCAGCAGCTTACGACTAGCGGGGGGCCGGGGGGAGACCCAGTACTTC,CASSLRLAGGRGETQYF
NA,TRBJ2-2,TRBD1,TRBV10-2,TGCGCCAGCTGGACAGGGGCCGGGGAGCTGTTTTTT,CASWTGAGELFF
NA,TRBJ2-3,TRBD1,TRBV5-1,TGCGCCAGCAGCCCCCAGGGGGCGCAAGATACGCAGTATTTT,CASSPQGAQDTQYF
NA,TRBJ1-2,NA,TRBV6-6,TGTGCCACCCTAACCACGGGGAAGGGTGGCTACACCTTC,CATLTTGKGGYTF
few,TRBJ1-2,NA,TRBV29-1,TGCAGCGTTGAATTGCGCTATGGCTACACCTTC,CSVELRYGYTF
few,TRBJ1-1,TRBD1,TRBV10-1,TGCGCCAGCAGACTGGGACAGGACACTGAAGCTTTCTTT,CASRLGQDTEAFF
NA,TRBJ1-1,TRBD1,TRBV25-1,TGTGCCAGCGGTGACAGGGGTGAAGCTTTCTTT,CASGDRGEAFF
NA,TRBJ2-2,TRBD1,TRBV5-1,TGCGCCAGCAGCCCCTTCCAGGGGGCAAACACCGGGGAGCTGTTTTTT,CASSPFQGANTGELFF
once,TRBJ2-3,TRBD2,TRBV19,TGTGCCAGTAGTGGGCTAGCGGGGGGGCTCGTGAATACGCAGTATTTT,CASSGLAGGLVNTQYF
NA,TRBJ1-1,NA,TRBV10-2,TGCGCCAGCAGATCACTGAACACTGAAGCTTTCTTT,CASRSLNTEAFF
NA,TRBJ2-5,NA,TRBV6-1,TGTGCCAGCACCGTAGAGGGAGGATTTGGGGAGACCCAGTACTTC,CASTVEGGFGETQYF
NA,TRBJ2-7,NA,TRBV7-8,TGTGCCAGCAGCTTAAATGATAGGGGCGAGCAGTACTTC,CASSLNDRGEQYF
NA,TRBJ2-3,NA,TRBV7-2,TGTGCCAGCAGCTCGAGAATGAGCACAGATACGCAGTATTTT,CASSSRMSTDTQYF
many,TRBJ1-2,NA,TRBV14,TGTGCCAGCAGCCAAGTGCTAGTGGGTGGCTACACCTTC,CASSQVLVGGYTF